Following are 20 T cell receptor beta chains from one sample sequenced in a study of long-term antiretroviral therapy in people with HIV. They ran version v3.0 of the immunoSEQ assay at survey level. Measured with immunoSEQ multiplex PCR; TCRdb has only the in-frame clones, and not every one. The sample includes some 28,000 clones, around 80% of them seen just once. This material consisted of unsorted PBMCs, taken 1.5 years before starting antiretroviral therapy. These receptors were taken from a man aged 18 to 30 with HIV.

The chain employs TRBV4-3 and TRBJ2-7, with D perhaps TRBD1 (5 bases). With 9 bases removed from V and 3 bases from J, the gap between germline ends came to 15 bases. The CDR3 covers 13 residues. Germline lookup yields CDR1 LGHNA and CDR2 YSLEER. In DNA, the CDR3 is TGCGCCAGTGCGGCAGGGAAGGGCTACGAGCAGTACTTC. Translated: CASAAGKGYEQYF.

The CDR3 DNA reads TGTGCCAGCAGTGGCGGTGAAAGGTACACTGAAGCTTTCTTT. It specifies CASSGGERYTEAFF. This chain joins TRBV2 and TRBJ1-1, with D uncertain. V lost 4 bases and J 3 bases, leaving 12 bases between the germline ends. The length of the CDR3 is 14 residues. The germline V gene has CDR1 SNHLY and CDR2 FYNNEI.

The chain carries TRBV4-2 and TRBJ1-2; D might be TRBD1 (6 bases). The CDR3 covers 20 residues. Trimming removed 0 bases at V and 0 bases at J, with 23 bases between. Germline lookup yields CDR1 LGHNA and CDR2 YNFKEQ. In DNA form, the CDR3 reads TGTGCCAGCAGCCAAGATCTCGGTAGGGGGACATGGGGAACTAACTATGGCTACACCTTC. Translating gives CASSQDLGRGTWGTNYGYTF.

The rearrangement links TRBV19 to TRBJ2-5; D is uncertain. The CDR3 consists of 16 residues. V gave up 2 bases and J gave up 5 bases, with 18 bases separating them. Germline V gives CDR1 LNHDA, CDR2 SQIVND (reference sequence). CDR3 protein: CASSIIVGRTTETQYF. The CDR3 bases are TGTGCCAGTAGTATAATTGTGGGCAGGACCACCGAGACCCAGTACTTC.

The chain couples TRBV12-5 to TRBJ2-3, with 7 positions matching TRBD1. CDR3 length: 16 residues. CDR1 and CDR2 from the germline V gene are LGHNT and FRNRAP. V dropped 7 bases and J dropped 3; count of bases not matched to a gene: 13. This chain's CDR3 is CASVPGDSPLTDTQYF. For the CDR3, the DNA is TGTGCTAGTGTCCCAGGGGACAGTCCATTGACAGATACGCAGTATTTT. The full variable domain, in which reference TRBV12-5 and TRBJ2-3 provide the parts outside the CDR3, is DARVTQTPRHKVTEMGQEVTMRCQPILGHNTVFWYRQTMMQGLELLAYFRNRAPLDDSGMPKDRFSAEMPDATLATLKIQPSEPRDSAVYFCASVPGDSPLTDTQYFGPGTRLTVL.

This chain links TRBV5-8 with TRBJ2-3; tentative D call: TRBD2 (6 bases). Germline loops: CDR1 SGHTS, CDR2 YDEGEE. V lost 8 bases, J lost 3 bases, and 25 bases lay in between. CDR3 size: 17 residues. CDR3 loop: CASQDTLVGGWTDTQYF. The CDR3 nucleotides are TGTGCCAGTCAGGATACACTTGTCGGGGGTTGGACAGATACGCAGTATTTT.

The genes are TRBV10-2 and TRBJ1-5; weak D call: TRBD1 (5 bases). This CDR3 is built from 13 residues. V shed 8 bases and J shed 5 bases, with 13 bases lying between them. The germline V gene has CDR1 WSHSY and CDR2 SAAADI. The CDR3 here is CASVRDRDQPQHF. CDR3 in DNA: TGCGCCAGCGTTAGGGACCGTGATCAGCCCCAGCATTTT.

The chain has TRBV9 and TRBJ2-7; possibly TRBD1 or TRBD2 for D (7 bases each). The CDR3 spans 14 residues. In germline, CDR1 is SGDLS, CDR2 YYNGEE. The germline V and J ends were trimmed by 4 bases and 5 bases, with 16 bases remaining between them. For the CDR3, the DNA is TGTGCCAGCAGCCAGGGGGGGGACAGAGACGAGCAGTACTTC. Residues: CASSQGGDRDEQYF.

This CDR3 reads CAVRESDEQYF. The CDR3 DNA follows: TGTGCAGTGCGGGAGTCGGACGAGCAGTACTTC. The chain carries TRBV25-1 and TRBJ2-5; TRBD2 agrees at 7 bases. The assigned J gene may be wrong: the sequence end matches TRBJ2-7 better. This CDR3 has 11 amino acids. CDR1 and CDR2 from the germline V gene are MGHDK and SYGVNS.

This sequence joins TRBV6-4 and TRBJ1-5, with TRBD1 as a possible D gene (5 bases). Trimming removed 6 bases at V and 6 bases at J, with 21 bases between. CDR1 MRHNA and CDR2 SNTAGT come from the germline V gene. The CDR3 runs 16 residues. The CDR3 loop reads CASSGGRGRVSQPQHF. The CDR3 bases are TGTGCCAGCAGCGGGGGAAGGGGACGGGTCAGTCAGCCCCAGCATTTT.

This sequence joins TRBV5-5 and TRBJ2-1; TRBD2 might be the D (5 bases). The CDR3 is 15 residues long. Germline V CDR1 and CDR2: SGHKS, YYEKEE (reference sequence). Deletions cut 2 bases from V and 2 bases from J, with 11 bases between. CDR3 residues: CASSFVATPYNEQFF. The DNA of the CDR3 is TGTGCCAGCAGCTTTGTAGCGACTCCCTACAATGAGCAGTTCTTC. The variable domain in full, completed from reference TRBV5-5 and TRBJ2-1, reads DAGVTQSPTHLIKTRGQQVTLRCSPISGHKSVSWYQQVLGQGPQFIFQYYEKEERGRGNFPDRFSARQFPNYSSELNVNALLLGDSALYLCASSFVATPYNEQFFGPGTRLTVL.

V is TRBV29-1 and J is TRBJ2-6; possibly TRBD1 for D (5 bases). V lost 6 bases and J lost 0, with 12 bases in between. Germline V CDR1 and CDR2: SQVTM, ANQGSEA. The CDR3 is 15 amino acids. This CDR3 reads CSVGRRASGANVLTF. The DNA of the CDR3 is TGCAGCGTGGGGCGAAGAGCCTCTGGGGCCAACGTCCTGACTTTC.

The chain employs TRBV7-2 and TRBJ1-2; a possible D gene is TRBD1 (5 bases). Germline values: CDR1 SGHTA, CDR2 FQGNSA. V was clipped by 3 bases and J by 3 bases, with 14 bases between them. This CDR3 contains 15 residues. The CDR3 loop reads CASSFFQGYDYGYTF. CDR3 in DNA: TGTGCCAGCAGCTTCTTCCAGGGCTATGACTATGGCTACACCTTC.

This rearrangement joins TRBV5-8 to TRBJ2-1; D call uncertain. This CDR3 contains 15 residues. The V gene lost 2 bases and the J gene lost 0 bases, with 9 bases spanning the gap. Looked up from germline, CDR1 is SGHTS and CDR2 is YDEGEE. The CDR3 DNA follows: TGTGCCAGCAGCTTCGGAGCTAGCTCCTACAATGAGCAGTTCTTC. This encodes CASSFGASSYNEQFF.

The CDR3 spells CASSFNGLNTEAFF. The CDR3 nucleotides read TGTGCCAGCAGTTTTAACGGTTTGAACACTGAAGCTTTCTTT. The V call is TRBV27, the J call TRBJ1-1; D is undetermined. The CDR3 loop spans 14 amino acids. Deletions cut 3 bases from V and 0 bases from J, with 8 bases between. The germline gives CDR1 MNHEY, CDR2 SMNVEV (reference sequence).

The V call is TRBV7-2, the J call TRBJ2-7; 9 bases fit TRBD1. The V segment lost 4 bases and the J segment 2 bases; nucleotides outside the gene matches: 6. The germline V gene has CDR1 SGHTA and CDR2 FQGNSA. This CDR3 region has 15 residues. The CDR3 region is CASSSPGQGTYEQYF. The CDR3 DNA follows: TGTGCCAGCAGCTCCCCGGGACAGGGCACCTACGAGCAGTACTTC. The entire variable domain, with the rest obtained from reference TRBV7-2 and TRBJ2-7, is as follows: GAGVSQSPSNKVTEKGKDVELRCDPISGHTALYWYRQSLGQGLEFLIYFQGNSAPDKSGLPSDRFSAERTGGSVSTLTIQRTQQEDSAVYLCASSSPGQGTYEQYFGPGTRLTVT.

Only a few counts were recorded for this clone. This chain links TRBV4-3 with TRBJ1-5; no clear D. Per germline, CDR1 LGHNA and CDR2 YSLEER. Trimming removed 1 base at V and 6 bases at J, with 13 bases between. CDR3 length: 15 residues. CDR3 region: CASSQGLSEGQPQHF. CDR3 DNA: TGCGCCAGCAGCCAAGGTTTGTCGGAAGGTCAGCCCCAGCATTTT.

The chain couples TRBV7-2 to TRBJ2-7, with D possibly TRBD1 on 5 matching bases. Trimming removed 3 bases from V and 5 bases from J, with 14 bases in between. Germline values: CDR1 SGHTA, CDR2 FQGNSA. The CDR3 is 14 residues long. The CDR3 nucleotides read TGTGCCAGCAGCTTCGGCAGGGTTATCAACGAGCAGTACTTC. This sequence encodes CASSFGRVINEQYF.

V gene TRBV5-5 combines with J gene TRBJ2-1, with 8 bases identical to TRBD1. The CDR3 sequence is 14 residues long. Germline loops: CDR1 SGHKS, CDR2 YYEKEE (reference sequence). V was pared by 4 bases and J by 4 bases, with 4 bases of the junction left unmatched. CDR3 DNA: TGTGCCAGCAGCCTTAGACAGGGGTACAATGAGCAGTTCTTC. Its protein product is CASSLRQGYNEQFF.

Turning to this clone: The same CDR3 also results from other DNA sequences found in this sample. The chain has TRBV30 and TRBJ1-2; D call uncertain. The CDR3 runs 8 residues. Germline V CDR1 and CDR2: GTSNPN, SVGIG (reference sequence). V gave up 8 bases and J gave up 4 bases, with 2 bases separating them. Here the CDR3 reads CAGYGYTF. CDR3 bases: TGTGCCGGCTATGGCTACACCTTC.